This record looks at one T cell receptor (beta chain) sequence and its context. These data originate in a study of technical replicates of blood from a few donors. This table comes from immunoSEQ multiplex PCR, and its TCRdb copy is limited to in-frame clones, with some not included. This sample yields approximately 75,000 clones, of which around 97% are seen a single time; roughly 0.3% belongs to the top ten. V was pared by 0 bases and J by 1 base, with 7 bases of the junction left unmatched. The CDR3 runs 17 residues. Germline V gene data show CDR1 as LGHNA and CDR2 as YSLEER. The chain combines TRBV4-3 with TRBJ2-3, with 7 nucleotides matching TRBD2. Sequencing was performed on T cells isolated from PBMCs. This sequence was found in a human donor in good health. The CDR3 DNA reads as TGCGCCAGCAGCCAAGATAAGACTAGCTCTGGCACAGATACGCAGTATTTT. It specifies CASSQDKTSSGTDTQYF.